This T cell receptor (beta chain) was sequenced in a study of regulatory T cells in long-lasting Graves disease. J lost 2 bases, V lost 0 bases, and 5 bases had no gene match. Per the germline V gene, CDR1 is SGHNT and CDR2 is YYREEE (reference sequence). The CDR3 has 15 residues. The time point here: newly diagnosed GD, antithyroid drugs for less than 3 months. Researchers made the TCR library from RNA that was extracted from PBMCs. Assembly of TCR beta libraries relied on iRepertoire HTBI primers together with Arm-PCR of CDR3 regions. MiXCR, applied by TCRdb to the multiplex PCR reads, yields one record per CDR3 protein. The table records about 350,000 distinct CDR3 sequences, around 16% of them present only once. This same sample was also part of a study on T cells in Graves' hyperthyroidism and ophthalmopathy. According to that study: Clonotypes that were expanded in thyroid above 0.001 mostly appeared in blood too.

The receptor's source is a woman aged 18-35 years with Graves disease. This chain joins TRBV5-4 and TRBJ2-7; TRBD1 matches 7 bases. The sample in question was peripheral blood mononuclear cells (PBMCs), obtained at new diagnosis, from a patient treated with antithyroid drugs. The CDR3 DNA follows: TGTGCCAGCAGCTTGGGAACAGGGGTTGCCTACGAGCAGTACTTC. Translating gives CASSLGTGVAYEQYF. Full variable domain (remainder filled in from reference TRBV5-4 and TRBJ2-7): ETGVTQSPTHLIKTRGQQVTLRCSSQSGHNTVSWYQQALGQGPQFIFQYYREEENGRGNFPPRFSGLQFPNYSSELNVNALELDDSALYLCASSLGTGVAYEQYFGPGTRLTVT.